These T cell receptor beta chains were read from a single sample in a study of blood T cells in healthy people across ages. TCRdb recomputed calls from the 5' RACE reads with MiXCR, one row per CDR3 protein. Of about 1 million distinct CDR3 sequences in the sample, around 27% were seen once. The same sample was also used in a study of T cells of mothers and their children.

The sample consisted of blood. These receptors came from a girl aged 2-10 years in good health. Each CDR3 is given with its conserved first and last residue. The order of the fields is D gene, J gene, V gene, CDR3 length, CDR3 protein. The D gene is left open where the match is weak.

D: NA; J: TRBJ2-3; V: TRBV29-1; length: 14; CDR3: CSAGGRGYTDTQYF
D: NA; J: TRBJ2-5; V: TRBV5-6; length: 13; CDR3: CAISLLDGETQYF
D: NA; J: TRBJ1-4; V: TRBV29-1; length: 14; CDR3: CSAEMQGLEEKLFF
D: TRBD2; J: TRBJ2-5; V: TRBV6-1; length: 15; CDR3: CATADPGRGKETQYF
D: NA; J: TRBJ2-1; V: TRBV27; length: 11; CDR3: CGAGSYNEQFF
D: NA; J: TRBJ1-2; V: TRBV29-1; length: 11; CDR3: CSVRGRYGYTF
D: NA; J: TRBJ2-3; V: TRBV29-1; length: 10; CDR3: CSVREDTQYF
D: NA; J: TRBJ2-6; V: TRBV2; length: 14; CDR3: CASGRGAGANVLTF
D: NA; J: NA; V: TRBV4-3; length: 15; CDR3: CASSQGGSNLHEQYF
D: NA; J: TRBJ1-3; V: TRBV6-1; length: 15; CDR3: CASRLEPFSGNTIYF
D: NA; J: TRBJ1-4; V: TRBV11-2; length: 12; CDR3: CASSSHQGALFF
D: TRBD2; J: TRBJ2-4; V: TRBV3-1; length: 15; CDR3: CASSQLTSGSTIQYF
D: NA; J: TRBJ2-1; V: TRBV5-1; length: 13; CDR3: CASSLGQANEQFF
D: TRBD1; J: TRBJ2-3; V: TRBV5-1; length: 17; CDR3: CASSGSPGDSRTDTQYF
D: NA; J: TRBJ1-4; V: TRBV7-2; length: 14; CDR3: CASSRDTWNEKLFF
D: NA; J: TRBJ2-7; V: TRBV15; length: 15; CDR3: CATSRDGWGTYEQYF
D: NA; J: TRBJ2-3; V: TRBV20-1; length: 13; CDR3: CSAPASATDTQYF
D: TRBD1; J: TRBJ2-2; V: TRBV9; length: 15; CDR3: CASSVVQGDTGELFF
D: NA; J: TRBJ2-2; V: TRBV7-9; length: 14; CDR3: CASSLRETTGELFF
D: TRBD2; J: TRBJ2-2; V: TRBV29-1; length: 15; CDR3: CSVETGLANTGELFF
D: TRBD1; J: TRBJ2-1; V: TRBV7-9; length: 13; CDR3: CASRRQQGNEQFF
D: NA; J: TRBJ2-1; V: TRBV29-1; length: 11; CDR3: CSATFYNEQFF
D: NA; J: TRBJ1-2; V: TRBV11-2; length: 14; CDR3: CASSVYSNNYGYTF
D: TRBD2; J: TRBJ2-3; V: TRBV29-1; length: 16; CDR3: CSVEDLAEPRIGTQYF
D: TRBD2; J: TRBJ2-1; V: TRBV20-1; length: 15; CDR3: CSARLAGASYNEQFF
D: NA; J: TRBJ2-5; V: TRBV4-3; length: 15; CDR3: CASSRGTVTQETQYF
D: TRBD2; J: TRBJ2-7; V: TRBV7-9; length: 16; CDR3: CASSLAVGLAGEEQYF
D: TRBD2; J: TRBJ2-3; V: TRBV29-1; length: 15; CDR3: CSVAVNSGVTDTQYF
D: TRBD1; J: TRBJ1-1; V: TRBV12-3/TRBV12-4; length: 15; CDR3: CASSEDRGIRTEAFF
D: NA; J: TRBJ2-7; V: TRBV4-1; length: 16; CDR3: CASSQEGFRGLYEQYF
D: NA; J: TRBJ1-2; V: TRBV13; length: 15; CDR3: CASSLALGINYGYTF
D: NA; J: TRBJ1-3; V: TRBV12-3/TRBV12-4; length: 15; CDR3: CASSPVRRAGNTIYF
D: NA; J: TRBJ2-7; V: TRBV5-5; length: 14; CDR3: CASSLASELSEQYF
D: NA; J: TRBJ1-4; V: TRBV28; length: 14; CDR3: CASSPVPTNEKLFF
D: NA; J: TRBJ2-5; V: TRBV5-1; length: 13; CDR3: CASSLGGPETQYF
D: NA; J: NA; V: TRBV12-3/TRBV12-4; length: 14; CDR3: CASTQVGFGETQYF
D: TRBD1; J: TRBJ2-1; V: TRBV11-3; length: 14; CDR3: CASSLGQAQLQQFF
D: TRBD2; J: NA; V: TRBV9; length: 15; CDR3: CASSVAGGPPYEQFF
D: NA; J: TRBJ1-3; V: TRBV6-5; length: 16; CDR3: CASRSYRASSGNTIYF
D: NA; J: TRBJ2-7; V: TRBV4-2; length: 12; CDR3: CASSQDLIGQYF
D: TRBD1; J: TRBJ1-5; V: TRBV6-2/TRBV6-3; length: 13; CDR3: CASSTGTGDPQHF
D: NA; J: TRBJ1-6; V: TRBV5-1; length: 14; CDR3: CASSRDSRNSPLHF
D: NA; J: TRBJ1-1; V: TRBV4-3; length: 13; CDR3: CASSPFLNTEAFF
D: NA; J: TRBJ2-7; V: TRBV20-1; length: 13; CDR3: CSARVGLAFEQYF